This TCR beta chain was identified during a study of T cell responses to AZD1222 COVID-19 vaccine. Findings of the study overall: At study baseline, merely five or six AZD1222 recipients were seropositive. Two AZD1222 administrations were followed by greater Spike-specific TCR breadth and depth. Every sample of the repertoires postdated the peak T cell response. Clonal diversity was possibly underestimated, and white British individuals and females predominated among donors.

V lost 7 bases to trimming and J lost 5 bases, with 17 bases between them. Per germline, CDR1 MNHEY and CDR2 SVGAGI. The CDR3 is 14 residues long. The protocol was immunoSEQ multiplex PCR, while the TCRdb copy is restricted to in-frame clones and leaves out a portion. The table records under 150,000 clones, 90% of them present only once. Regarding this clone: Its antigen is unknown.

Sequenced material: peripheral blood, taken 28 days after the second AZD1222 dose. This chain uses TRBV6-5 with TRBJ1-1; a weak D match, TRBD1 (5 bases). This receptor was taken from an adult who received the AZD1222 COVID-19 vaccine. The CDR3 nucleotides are TGTGCCAGCACATGGGGGTCCCTCGCGACTGAAGCTTTCTTT. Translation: CASTWGSLATEAFF.